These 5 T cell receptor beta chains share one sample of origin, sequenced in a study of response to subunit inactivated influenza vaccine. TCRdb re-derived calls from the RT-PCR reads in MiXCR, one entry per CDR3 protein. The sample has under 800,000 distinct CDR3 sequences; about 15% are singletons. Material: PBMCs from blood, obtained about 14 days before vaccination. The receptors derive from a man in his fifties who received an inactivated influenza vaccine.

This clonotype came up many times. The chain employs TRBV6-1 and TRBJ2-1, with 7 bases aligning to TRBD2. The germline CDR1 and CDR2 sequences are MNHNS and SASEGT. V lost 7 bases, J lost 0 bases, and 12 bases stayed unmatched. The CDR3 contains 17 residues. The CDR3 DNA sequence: TGTGCCAGCAAGGGGATCGGCGGGGGAAGCTCCTACAATGAGCAGTTCTTC. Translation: CASKGIGGGSSYNEQFF.

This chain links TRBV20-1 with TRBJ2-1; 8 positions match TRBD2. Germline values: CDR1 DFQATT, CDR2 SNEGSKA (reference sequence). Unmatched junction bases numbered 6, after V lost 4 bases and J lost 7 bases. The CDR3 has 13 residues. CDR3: CSAISGSGNEQFF. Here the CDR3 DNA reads TGCAGTGCTATAAGCGGGAGTGGGAATGAGCAGTTCTTC.

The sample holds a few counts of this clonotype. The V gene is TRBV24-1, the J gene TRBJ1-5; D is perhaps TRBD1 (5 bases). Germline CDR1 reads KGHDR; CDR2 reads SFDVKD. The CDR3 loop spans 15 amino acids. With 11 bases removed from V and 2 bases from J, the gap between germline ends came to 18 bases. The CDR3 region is CAIATSDRGNQPQHF. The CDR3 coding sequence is TGTGCCATCGCGACGAGCGACAGAGGCAATCAGCCCCAGCATTTT.

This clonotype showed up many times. The CDR3 loop reads CASSQEPSSDTQYF. The CDR3 DNA follows: TGTGCCAGCAGCCAAGAACCTAGTTCAGATACGCAGTATTTT. The chain joins TRBV4-2 to TRBJ2-3; D uncertain. The V end was cut by 0 bases, the J end by 4 bases, with 8 bases between. This CDR3 contains 14 residues. Germline CDR1 LGHNA, CDR2 YNFKEQ.

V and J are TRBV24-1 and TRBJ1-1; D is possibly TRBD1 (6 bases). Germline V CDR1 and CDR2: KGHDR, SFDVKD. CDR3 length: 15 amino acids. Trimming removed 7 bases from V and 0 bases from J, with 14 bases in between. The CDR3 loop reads CATRSGRGMNTEAFF. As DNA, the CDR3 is TGTGCCACCAGAAGTGGCAGGGGAATGAACACTGAAGCTTTCTTT.